The rows below give T cell receptor beta chains drawn from one sample of a study of blood T cell repertoires in COVID-19. This table comes from immunoSEQ multiplex PCR, and its TCRdb copy is limited to in-frame clones, with some not included. The table lists a few hundred thousand clones, 89% of them singletons. Specimen: peripheral blood. All receptors come from a middle-aged man with acute or convalescent COVID-19. CDR3s include the opening cysteine and the closing phenylalanine or tryptophan. Each record gives: CDR3 length, V gene, J gene, CDR3 protein.

16	TRBV21-1	TRBJ1-1	CASSNKQGLGNTEAFF
15	TRBV5-6	TRBJ2-7	CASSPGLAGGYEQYF
17	TRBV18	TRBJ2-7	CASSPQLETGGSYEQYF
14	TRBV10-2	TRBJ2-3	CASSAGRAGDTQYF
13	TRBV12-3/TRBV12-4	TRBJ2-7	CASSLAVHYEQYF
15	TRBV11-1	TRBJ1-3	CASSPTGSEGNTIYF
14	TRBV9	TRBJ2-2	CASSVEAAAGELFF
12	TRBV6-5	TRBJ2-7	CASRTGTYEQYF
16	TRBV9	TRBJ2-3	CASSPGGLAVTDTQYF
11	TRBV4-1	TRBJ2-5	CASSTRETQYF
14	TRBV10-1	TRBJ2-5	CASPGLAGAGDQYF
15	TRBV27	TRBJ1-1	CASSLLPDRGTEAFF
15	TRBV9	TRBJ1-1	CASSAGTPGQGLAFF
13	TRBV7-3	TRBJ2-1	CASSPSRGNEQFF
17	TRBV9	TRBJ2-1	CASSVVGGLADHNEQFF
12	TRBV4-2	TRBJ1-2	CASSHWTGGYTF
13	TRBV13	TRBJ1-1	CASREQGSTEAFF
12	TRBV27	TRBJ2-7	CASSPGLSEQYF
14	TRBV6-6	TRBJ1-5	CASMQAGRNQPQHF
16	TRBV11-2	TRBJ2-7	CASSLERTGASFGQYF
12	TRBV18	TRBJ2-1	CASAGQGSEQFF
17	TRBV4-1	TRBJ1-5	CASSQAPGQGYNQPQHF
14	TRBV15	TRBJ1-2	CATSRNGINYGYTF
13	TRBV6-5	TRBJ1-2	CASRNTGTDGYTF
11	TRBV19	TRBJ2-7	CASSRAYEQYF
14	TRBV6-5	TRBJ2-7	CASSLSGTGDEQYF
14	TRBV2	TRBJ2-7	CASSTGTQGYEQYF
16	TRBV6-2/TRBV6-3	TRBJ2-7	CASSYSVRASSYEQYF
14	TRBV3-1/TRBV3-2	TRBJ2-3	CASELAGGPDTQYF
15	TRBV6-2/TRBV6-3	TRBJ2-7	CASSYGTSGLYEQYF
12	TRBV27	TRBJ1-1	CASSRGGLEAFF
16	TRBV6-2/TRBV6-3	TRBJ1-4	CASSYSTPGQRGKLFF
13	TRBV19	TRBJ2-4	CASSIQGLDIQYF
15	TRBV27	TRBJ2-6	CASSLVTAGANVLTF
16	TRBV27	TRBJ2-3	CASSLLAGVDTDTQYF
13	TRBV5-1	TRBJ2-1	CASSLVAAGEQFF
13	TRBV5-6	TRBJ1-2	CASSLRRDLGYTF
13	TRBV6-5	TRBJ1-2	CTSSYSAGEGYTF
16	TRBV7-6	TRBJ2-2	CASSLARAGVAGELFF
15	TRBV19	TRBJ2-3	CASSIHRGTTDTQYF
13	TRBV5-8	TRBJ2-3	CASSKAGGDTQYF
18	TRBV4-1	TRBJ2-1	CASSPTWLRGGSYNEQFF
13	TRBV6-5	TRBJ1-2	CASDPRTGRGYTF
15	TRBV5-1	TRBJ2-5	CASSFQGLAPEAQYF
15	TRBV18	TRBJ1-1	CASSPRGQVNTEAFF
18	TRBV7-9	TRBJ2-5	CASSLGSWGTRPQETQYF
12	TRBV29-1	TRBJ2-2	CSVRTGAGELFF
14	TRBV28	TRBJ1-2	CASSSPPTGFGYTF
19	TRBV9	TRBJ2-2	CASSALGTSGRAGTGELFF